This T cell receptor (beta chain) appears in the sequencing data of a study of human T cells and chemical hapten exposure. CDR3 length: 13 amino acids. Germline V gene sequence: CDR1 MNHEY, CDR2 SVGAGI. Trimming removed 5 bases from V and 7 bases from J; junction bases left unmatched: 3. Time point reported: patch test 3, about 24 weeks after DPC sensitization. The treatment here: therapeutic diphenylcyclopropenone sensitization with weekly scalp DPC. TCRdb processed the RACE reads anew with MiXCR; each CDR3 protein has one entry. The sample lists about 90,000 distinct CDR3 sequences; approximately 10% were seen once.

This sequence joins TRBV6-5 and TRBJ2-1; TRBD1 aligns across 9 bases. This sample comprised whole blood, obtained in connection with sensitization to the hapten diphenylcyclopropenone (DPC). The clonotype originates from a woman aged 25 to 39 with alopecia areata. Some clones in this sample may be carry-over from other donors' samples. CDR3 in amino acids: CASSRTGVNEQFF. DNA for the CDR3: TGTGCCAGCAGTCGGACAGGGGTTAATGAGCAGTTCTTC.